This T cell receptor (beta chain) was recorded in a study of T cell responses to AZD1222 COVID-19 vaccine. Findings and limits, study-wide: Targets within unmutated variant regions were reportedly found for nearly half of spike-specific TCRs. White British people made up most donors, females outnumbered males, and clonal diversity was possibly underestimated. Of the AZD1222 recipients, only five or six were seropositive at baseline. The study sampled repertoires only after the peak T cell response.

A remark on this clone: Its matching antigen is unknown.

This table comes from immunoSEQ multiplex PCR, and its TCRdb copy is limited to in-frame clones, with some not included. Here the sample spans 25,000 to 30,000 clones, about 89% being singletons. The J segment lost 1 base and the V segment lost 6 bases, leaving 9 bases of the junction unmatched. The CDR3 has 15 amino acids. Per the germline V gene, CDR1 is SEHNR and CDR2 is FQNEAQ (reference sequence). The origin of this receptor is an adult in good health. The chain joins TRBV7-9 to TRBJ2-7, with 7 bases lining up with TRBD2. This specimen was peripheral blood, taken on day 0 of AZD1222 vaccination. The DNA for the CDR3 is TGTGCCAGCAGACTGAGCGGGGAGGTTTCCTACGAGCAGTACTTC. Encoded protein: CASRLSGEVSYEQYF.